This T cell receptor (beta chain) emerged from a study of shared clonotypes between healthy human individuals (dated by TCRdb to the early 2020s). With regard to the full study: The cohort comprised a couple of women and a few men aged 18 to 49 years. Different laboratories and diverse techniques were used to prepare libraries and sequence TCR repertoires, to increase sequencing depth and limit assay-specific biases. Each donor's leukapheresis produced roughly between about 0.8 and 8.9 billion PBMCs. To estimate repertoire size and how much clonotype sharing occurs between individuals, the study deeply sequenced the blood TCR repertoires of a handful of healthy adults. For each donor, CD4 naive and CD4 memory were each run on three plates, CD8 naive on two plates, and CD8 memory on one plate. Points the paper makes about the study in general: Sharing across several donors was observed for about 5% of naive CD4, over 3% of naive CD8, 2% to 2.5% of memory CD4, and about 0.39% of memory CD8 clonotypes. Naive subsets generally had larger estimated clonotype richness than memory subsets. Compared with non-shared clonotypes, clonotypes shared by all four sorted-subset donors had higher generation probabilities. Only blood was sampled, and tissue TCR repertoires likely differ from those in blood. Even with the large sequencing depth, rarefaction of the sorted-subset datasets indicated that sequencing was incomplete. Because the study included a small number of donors, the genetic and exposure-history diversity represented was limited. Based on pairwise subsampling, the degree of clonotype sharing among donors was expected to be affected by sequencing depth.

Using the deep immunoSEQ assay, multiplex PCR amplified TCR CDR3 regions from genomic DNA. Extracted genomic DNA from each cell subset was distributed evenly across all wells of several immunoSEQ 96-well plates, and each plate was treated as a replicate. For sorted subsets, each replicate PCR was loaded with roughly 0.2 ug genomic DNA, equivalent to roughly 30,000 T cell genomes. Purified libraries were measured with a Qubit 3.0 fluorometer, size-checked on a Bioanalyzer 2100, and measured again with the KAPA Library Quantification kit. Every immunoSEQ 96-well plate was sequenced on a separate single-read 150-cycle Illumina NextSeq 550 flow cell. Under the source paper's analysis protocol: Because the immunoSEQ output included only junctional sequences and no quality scores, the filtering could not be the same as the filtering used for full-length reads. To assign V/J genes and CDR3, sequences were annotated against IMGT germline references using PyIR, a Python wrapper for IgBLAST v1.9. Reads were removed for weak V/J assignments (E-value above 1e-6), missing CDR3, stop codons, out-of-frame junctions, or ambiguous translated residues. V3J clonotypes were defined as sequences sharing an identical inferred V gene, J gene, and CDR3 amino acid sequence. To compute the percentage overlap between repertoires, the number of shared unique clonotypes was divided by the size of the smaller repertoire. RTK rarefaction, the Chao1 estimator, and Recon v2.1 estimates of unobserved clonotypes were used to assess repertoire richness. For all TCRbeta clonotypes obtained by the gDNA method from a few donors, generation probabilities were computed with OLGA. Held by TCRdb, this immuneACCESS table contains in-frame sequences only and omits some clones. Under half of the omission traces to an unresolved V gene where checked; the cause of the rest is unknown. That table gives V, J and clone size, and the DNA gave D and trimming. This sample gives around 340,000 clones in total; roughly 80% of them show up just once. 10% of the sample rests with the top ten.

Donors were healthy HIV-negative adults with no recently reported acute infections or vaccinations. Every donor was a Caucasian adult residing in Nashville, Tennessee, USA. CD4+ T cells were enriched by magnetic negative selection, after which naive cells were positively selected on CD45RA and the negative fraction was taken as the memory subset. Blood was obtained by leukapheresis, after which PBMCs were separated by Ficoll-Histopaque density gradient centrifugation and cryopreserved in liquid nitrogen vapor phase. Analytical flow cytometry was used to check the purity and quantity of each magnetically sorted T cell population. From each sorted fraction, genomic DNA was isolated and quantified by UV absorbance on a Nanodrop 2000c. About this clone: What this receptor recognizes is not known. No qualities accompany the bases; no much larger clone lies one base away.

In the germline V gene, CDR1 corresponds to SQVTM and CDR2 to ANQGSEA. Reading from cysteine to phenylalanine, the CDR3 counts 12 amino acids. Of all the DNA, just the CDR3 is kept, 36 bases in frame from base 1. Cut back by 0 bases and 4 bases, the V and J ends lie 6 bases apart. Sequencing used memory CD4+ T cells sorted from blood. The cell subset or site tag for this specimen amounts to: CD45RA-negative fraction. The receptor chain draws on TRBV29-1 and TRBJ1-1, with the D gene uncertain. The source is a young man in good health. The DNA sequence reads TGCAGCGTTGAAGATCCGGGCACTGAAGCTTTCTTT. The encoded protein is CSVEDPGTEAFF.